A single TCR beta chain is shown here with its context. These data originate in a study of lymphopenia after photon versus proton radiotherapy. Libraries were prepared by immunoSEQ multiplex PCR; TCRdb keeps only in-frame clonotypes and omits some of them. Of 55,000 to 70,000 clones detected, approximately 91% appear once; the ten largest clones hold approximately 2.9%. The CDR3 runs to 14 residues. Germline CDR1 reads SGHNT; CDR2 reads YYREEE (reference sequence). V was shortened by 5 bases and J by 8 bases, with 16 bases between the two germline ends. Sample: peripheral blood, taken from a patient treated with photon-based radiotherapy. The chain links TRBV5-4 to TRBJ1-4, with D possibly being TRBD1 (5 bases). This TCR was recovered from a woman in her 70s with pancreatic cancer. In nucleotides, the CDR3 is TGTGCCAGCAGTCAGCAGGGATTAAGAGAAAAACTGTTTTTT. It is translated as CASSQQGLREKLFF.